In its sample, the clone carrying this T cell receptor (beta chain) was seen a few times. The antigen is unknown. This entry is derived from a study of CD8+ T cells in alopecia areata. Regarding the study as a whole: With tofacitinib ongoing, many expanded lesional clones persisted in both scalp and blood. Having one nonresponder leaves uncertain how baseline CD8+ expansion relates to response.

The V gene's germline CDR1 is SGHNT and CDR2 YYREEE (reference sequence). This CDR3 is built from 12 residues. V shed 0 bases and J shed 3 bases, with 1 base lying between them. Treatment: oral pan-JAK inhibitor, 5-10 mg twice daily. The sorting of PBMCs gave CD4+ and CD8+ T cells. After isolation, RNA underwent reverse transcription to generate cDNA as the sequencing template. Sequencing used immunoSEQ multiplex PCR; TCRdb keeps in-frame clones, though not all of them. The sample records about 140,000 clones, 45% to 65% being singletons. The chain joins TRBV5-4 to TRBJ1-3; D call uncertain. The specimen was CD8+ T cells sorted from blood, collected at week 4, from a patient treated with tofacitinib. The TCR was taken from a human donor with alopecia areata. The CDR3 loop reads CASSLDGNTIYF. In DNA form, the CDR3 reads TGTGCCAGCAGCTTGGATGGAAACACCATATATTTT.